The 4 T cell receptor beta chains in this list originate from one sample, sequenced in a study of T cells after yellow fever vaccination. TCRdb re-derived calls from the 5' RACE reads in MiXCR, one entry per CDR3 protein. The sample lists tens of thousands of distinct CDR3 sequences, 4% to 6% seen once, with roughly 20% in the top ten. The source was PBMCs, either bulk or a sorted T-cell subset (CD4+, CD8+, memory, or dextramer-sorted; not recorded which), collected around 45 days after the first yellow fever vaccination. The receptors stem from a man younger than 30 who received the YFV17D yellow fever vaccine.

This clonotype has ten or more counts. The chain has TRBV18 and TRBJ2-1, with D possibly being TRBD1 or TRBD2 (5 bases each). The CDR3 extends over 13 amino acids. Germline-derived CDR1 and CDR2 are KGHSH and LQKENI. V shed 5 bases and J shed 4 bases, with 9 bases lying between them. The CDR3 sequence is CASSGTVYNEQFF. CDR3 nucleotides: TGTGCCAGCTCAGGGACGGTTTACAATGAGCAGTTCTTC.

At least ten counts were recorded for this clonotype. The chain links TRBV7-2 to TRBJ2-1; TRBD2 is a possible D gene (6 bases). Trimming pared 5 bases from V and 6 bases from J, leaving 20 bases between. CDR1 is SGHTA and CDR2 is FQGNSA in the germline V gene. CDR3 length: 16 residues. The CDR3 DNA sequence: TGTGCCAGCAGCCAGCACGCCGGGAGAGAGGTCAATGAGCAGTTCTTC. It yields the protein CASSQHAGREVNEQFF.

This clonotype was picked up many times. This chain links TRBV12-3 or TRBV12-4 with TRBJ1-5; no definite D call. V was clipped by 3 bases and J by 0 bases, with 6 bases between them. The CDR3 has 14 amino acids. The CDR3 sequence is CASSLSISNQPQHF. The CDR3 DNA reads TGTGCCAGCAGTTTGAGCATTAGCAATCAGCCCCAGCATTTT.

This chain joins TRBV20-1 and TRBJ2-7, with D perhaps matching TRBD2 (5 bases). Germline loops: CDR1 DFQATT, CDR2 SNEGSKA (reference sequence). CDR3 length: 12 residues. Trimming removed 6 bases at V and 4 bases at J, with 13 bases between. Written as DNA, the CDR3 is TGCAGTGCCGAGGGTCCGGGGTACGAGCAGTACGTC. Translating it yields CSAEGPGYEQYV.